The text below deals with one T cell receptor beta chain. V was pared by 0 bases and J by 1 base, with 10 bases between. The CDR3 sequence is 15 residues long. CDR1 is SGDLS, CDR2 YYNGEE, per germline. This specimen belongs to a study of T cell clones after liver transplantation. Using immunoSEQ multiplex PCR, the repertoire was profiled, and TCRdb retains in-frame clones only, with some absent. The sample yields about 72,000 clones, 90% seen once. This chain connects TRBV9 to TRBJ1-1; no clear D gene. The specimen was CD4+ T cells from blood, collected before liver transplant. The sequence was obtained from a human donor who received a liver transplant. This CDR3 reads CASSVVGLKNTEAFF. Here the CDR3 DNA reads TGTGCCAGCAGCGTAGTCGGACTGAAGAACACTGAAGCTTTCTTT. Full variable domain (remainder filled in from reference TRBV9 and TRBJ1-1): DSGVTQTPKHLITATGQRVTLRCSPRSGDLSVYWYQQSLDQGLQFLIQYYNGEERAKGNILERFSAQQFPDLHSELNLSSLELGDSALYFCASSVVGLKNTEAFFGQGTRLTVV.